The 17 T cell receptor beta chains in this list originate from one sample, sequenced in a study of shared clonotypes between healthy human individuals. Naive-designated CD8 cells lacked CD45RO, were positively enriched for CCR7, and omitted terminally differentiated effector memory CD45RA+ cells. Assay used: immunoSEQ multiplex PCR; TCRdb lists only in-frame clones, some missing. The table includes around 650,000 clones, approximately 96% detected once. The sample was naive CD8+ T cells sorted from blood. All receptors come from a woman aged 25 to 45 in good health.

V usage is TRBV19 and J usage is TRBJ2-2; D gene unclear. The CDR3 length is 14 residues. Germline V gives CDR1 LNHDA, CDR2 SQIVND (reference sequence). V was clipped by 6 bases and J by 4 bases, with 12 bases between them. This chain's CDR3 is CASRARDGTGELFF. The CDR3 DNA follows: TGTGCCAGTAGAGCCAGAGATGGCACCGGGGAGCTGTTTTTT.

The chain employs TRBV11-1 and TRBJ2-7; 7 positions agree with TRBD2. The CDR3 extends over 14 amino acids. V trimming: 6 bases; J trimming: 0 bases; junction bases outside the gene matches: 5. Germline assignment: CDR1 SGHAT and CDR2 FQDESV (reference sequence). In DNA, the CDR3 is TGTGCCAGCAGGGACCTAGCGGCCTCCTACGAGCAGTACTTC. This gives the protein CASRDLAASYEQYF.

This chain uses TRBV7-2 with TRBJ1-5; TRBD1 agrees at 7 bases. This CDR3 comprises 18 residues. Per germline, CDR1 SGHTA and CDR2 FQGNSA. J lost 0 bases, V lost 1 base, and 9 bases had no gene match. For the CDR3, the DNA is TGTGCCAGCAGCTTAGGGGACAGATACCGTTATAGCAATCAGCCCCAGCATTTT. Translated, it gives CASSLGDRYRYSNQPQHF.

The V gene is TRBV7-8, the J gene TRBJ2-7; no definite D call. The CDR3 loop spans 12 amino acids. V was trimmed by 5 bases and J by 4 bases, leaving 9 bases between them. Germline assignment: CDR1 SGHVS and CDR2 FQNEAQ. CDR3 sequence: CASSKEGYEQYF. CDR3 nucleotide sequence: TGTGCCAGCAGCAAAGAAGGTTACGAGCAGTACTTC. The full variable domain, its missing parts supplied by reference TRBV7-8 and TRBJ2-7, is GAGVSQSPRYKVAKRGQDVALRCDPISGHVSLFWYQQALGQGPEFLTYFQNEAQLDKSGLPSDRFFAERPEGSVSTLKIQRTQQEDSAVYLCASSKEGYEQYFGPGTRLTVT.

The chain recombines TRBV28 with TRBJ2-7; TRBD2 is a possible D gene (6 bases). Trimming removed 6 bases from V and 6 bases from J, with 21 bases in between. CDR3 length: 15 amino acids. Looked up from germline, CDR1 is MDHEN and CDR2 is SYDVKM. As DNA, the CDR3 is TGTGCCAGCAGGAAAAAGGGACTGCGGCGGGGCGAGCAGTACTTC. Amino acids: CASRKKGLRRGEQYF.

A few counts support this clone. The rearrangement joins TRBV11-2 to TRBJ2-1, with a possible D match to TRBD2 (6 bases). The ends were cut back, 1 base at V and 0 bases at J, with 7 bases in the middle. CDR3 length equals 15 residues. Germline V CDR1 and CDR2: SGHAT, FQNNGV. For the CDR3, the DNA is TGTGCCAGCAGCTTAGTGCGGGACTCCTACAATGAGCAGTTCTTC. This sequence encodes CASSLVRDSYNEQFF.

CDR3 amino acids: CASRPRIENTGELFF. The CDR3 region has the DNA TGTGCCAGCAGACCACGCATAGAGAACACCGGGGAGCTGTTTTTT. This rearrangement joins TRBV5-4 to TRBJ2-2; no firm D call. V was shortened by 5 bases and J by 1 base, with 12 bases between the two germline ends. CDR3 length equals 15 residues. The germline CDR1 and CDR2 sequences are SGHNT and YYREEE (reference sequence).

The chain is built from TRBV10-3 and TRBJ2-7; the D is unclear. V lost 4 bases and J 5 bases, leaving 18 bases between the germline ends. CDR3 size: 15 residues. The germline gives CDR1 ENHRY, CDR2 SYGVKD. The DNA of the CDR3 is TGTGCCATCAGTGGGGTTAGCCCCCTCGAGAACGAGCAGTACTTC. Its translation is CAISGVSPLENEQYF.

This clone was seen only once. The chain combines TRBV7-8 with TRBJ2-3, with D perhaps matching TRBD2 (5 bases). The germline gives CDR1 SGHVS, CDR2 FQNEAQ. Trimming shortened V by 1 base and J by 2 bases, and 10 bases separated the two germline ends. This CDR3 region has 15 residues. CDR3: CASSLEKRATDTQYF. CDR3 bases: TGTGCCAGCAGCTTAGAGAAGAGGGCCACAGATACGCAGTATTTT.

V is TRBV7-9 and J is TRBJ2-3; D gene unclear. CDR3 length: 14 amino acids. The germline V and J ends were trimmed by 0 bases and 1 base, with 5 bases remaining between them. Per germline, CDR1 SEHNR and CDR2 FQNEAQ (reference sequence). The CDR3 spells CASSLAYGTDTQYF. CDR3 nucleotide sequence: TGTGCCAGCAGCTTAGCTTATGGCACAGATACGCAGTATTTT.

The chain carries TRBV27 and TRBJ2-7; D may be TRBD2 (7 bases). The CDR3 length is 15 residues. Germline V gene sequence: CDR1 MNHEY, CDR2 SMNVEV (reference sequence). V was shortened by 4 bases and J by 2 bases, with 15 bases between the two germline ends. CDR3 DNA: TGTGCCAGCAGTTGGGGGGGGACAAAGACCTACGAGCAGTACTTC. Its translation: CASSWGGTKTYEQYF.

V is TRBV2 and J is TRBJ1-1; D is ambiguous. Germline values: CDR1 SNHLY, CDR2 FYNNEI. The ends were cut back, 8 bases at V and 2 bases at J, with 6 bases in the middle. The CDR3 contains 11 residues. This CDR3 reads CASAFNTEAFF. CDR3 bases: TGTGCCAGCGCTTTTAACACTGAAGCTTTCTTT.

V and J are TRBV6-1 and TRBJ1-2, with D tentatively TRBD1 (6 bases). Trimming shortened V by 2 bases and J by 8 bases, and 15 bases separated the two germline ends. Germline V gene lookup returns CDR1 MNHNS and CDR2 SASEGT. CDR3 size: 14 residues. DNA of the CDR3: TGTGCCAGCAGTGAACCGGGGGCCTCTAGCGGCTACACCTTC. This translates into CASSEPGASSGYTF.

The genes are TRBV27 and TRBJ2-3; 8 nucleotides align to TRBD1. Germline V CDR1 and CDR2: MNHEY, SMNVEV (reference sequence). The V gene end was trimmed by 7 bases and the J gene end by 5 bases; junction bases not matched to a gene: 14. The CDR3 has 16 amino acids. CDR3 nucleotides: TGTGCCAGCACCGTAACGGCGGACAGGGTTGGAGATACGCAGTATTTT. Residues: CASTVTADRVGDTQYF.

This clone has a single count. The J gene is TRBJ1-5, the V gene TRBV10-3, with D tentatively TRBD1 (5 bases). This CDR3 is 17 amino acids long. The germline CDR1 and CDR2 sequences are ENHRY and SYGVKD. Trimming removed 1 base from V and 6 bases from J, with 19 bases in between. The CDR3 spells CAISEFGADEGSQPQHF. In nucleotides, the CDR3 is TGTGCCATCAGTGAGTTTGGGGCAGACGAAGGGAGTCAGCCCCAGCATTTT.

The chain links TRBV7-8 to TRBJ2-3; weak D call: TRBD1 (5 bases). Germline V gene data show CDR1 as SGHVS and CDR2 as FQNEAQ. The CDR3 spans 14 residues. The V end lost 2 bases, the J end lost 6 bases, and 12 bases lay between the germline ends. The CDR3: CASSLISGPDTQYF. The CDR3 DNA sequence: TGTGCCAGCAGCTTAATTTCAGGGCCTGATACGCAGTATTTT. The full variable domain, completed using reference TRBV7-8 and TRBJ2-3, is GAGVSQSPRYKVAKRGQDVALRCDPISGHVSLFWYQQALGQGPEFLTYFQNEAQLDKSGLPSDRFFAERPEGSVSTLKIQRTQQEDSAVYLCASSLISGPDTQYFGPGTRLTVL.

The chain combines TRBV27 with TRBJ2-3; D is uncertain. V gave up 6 bases and J gave up 5 bases, with 12 bases separating them. The CDR3 has 13 amino acids. CDR1 is MNHEY, CDR2 SMNVEV, per germline (reference sequence). The CDR3 protein is CASRTTWGDTQYF. The CDR3 DNA follows: TGTGCCAGCAGAACGACCTGGGGAGATACGCAGTATTTT.